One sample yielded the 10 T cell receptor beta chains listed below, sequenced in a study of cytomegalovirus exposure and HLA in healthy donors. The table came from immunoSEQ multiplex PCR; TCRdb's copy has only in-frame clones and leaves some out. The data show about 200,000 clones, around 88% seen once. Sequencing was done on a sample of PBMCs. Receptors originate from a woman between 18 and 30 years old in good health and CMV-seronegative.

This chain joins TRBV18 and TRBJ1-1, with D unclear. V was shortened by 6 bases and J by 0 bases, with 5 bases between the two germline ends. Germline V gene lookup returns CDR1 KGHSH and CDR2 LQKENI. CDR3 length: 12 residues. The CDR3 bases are TGTGCCAGCTCTTACATGAACACTGAAGCTTTCTTT. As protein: CASSYMNTEAFF.

The CDR3 DNA sequence: TGTGCCAGCAGTGTAACAGGGTCGGCGTACGAGCAGTACTTC. This encodes CASSVTGSAYEQYF. This chain uses TRBV25-1 with TRBJ2-7, with D perhaps TRBD1 (6 bases). Trimming took off 4 bases at V and 4 bases at J, with 14 bases between the two ends. Germline CDR1 reads MGHDK; CDR2 reads SYGVNS. The CDR3 extends over 14 amino acids.

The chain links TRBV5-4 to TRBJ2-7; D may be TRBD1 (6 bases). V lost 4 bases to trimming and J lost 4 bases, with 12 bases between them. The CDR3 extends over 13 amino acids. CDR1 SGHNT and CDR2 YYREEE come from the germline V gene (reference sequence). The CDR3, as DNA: TGTGCCAGCAGCCCCCTGGACAGATACGAGCAGTACTTC. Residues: CASSPLDRYEQYF.

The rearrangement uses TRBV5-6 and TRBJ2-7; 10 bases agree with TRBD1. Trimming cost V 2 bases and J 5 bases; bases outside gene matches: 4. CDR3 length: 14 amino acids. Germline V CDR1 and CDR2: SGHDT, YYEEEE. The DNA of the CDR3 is TGTGCCAGCAGCTTCGGGACAGGGGTCCACGAGCAGTACTTC. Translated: CASSFGTGVHEQYF.

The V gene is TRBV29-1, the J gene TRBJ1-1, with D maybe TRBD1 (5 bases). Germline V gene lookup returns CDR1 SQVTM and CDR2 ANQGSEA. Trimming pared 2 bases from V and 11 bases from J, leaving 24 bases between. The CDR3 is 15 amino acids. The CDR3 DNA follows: TGCAGCGTTGAACCAGGGACTGGAATAAGTGTGGACGCTTTCTTT. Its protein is CSVEPGTGISVDAFF.

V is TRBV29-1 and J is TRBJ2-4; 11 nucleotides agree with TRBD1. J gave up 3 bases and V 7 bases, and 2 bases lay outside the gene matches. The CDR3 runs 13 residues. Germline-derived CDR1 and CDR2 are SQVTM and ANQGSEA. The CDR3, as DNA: TGCAGCGCGGGACAGGGGGACAAAAACATTCAGTACTTC. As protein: CSAGQGDKNIQYF.

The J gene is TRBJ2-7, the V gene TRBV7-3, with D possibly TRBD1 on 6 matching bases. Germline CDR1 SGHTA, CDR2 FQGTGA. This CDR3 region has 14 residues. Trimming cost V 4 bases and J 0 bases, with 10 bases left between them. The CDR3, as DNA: TGTGCCAGCAGCTCCCGGACAGCCTCCTACGAGCAGTACTTC. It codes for CASSSRTASYEQYF.

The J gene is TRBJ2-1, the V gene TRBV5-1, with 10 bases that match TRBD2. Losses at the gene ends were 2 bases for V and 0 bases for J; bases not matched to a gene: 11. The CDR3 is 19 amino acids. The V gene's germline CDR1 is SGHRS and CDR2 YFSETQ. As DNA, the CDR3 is TGCGCCAGCAGCTTTGACCGAGCGGGAGGGTTCGGCTCCTACAATGAGCAGTTCTTC. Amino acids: CASSFDRAGGFGSYNEQFF.

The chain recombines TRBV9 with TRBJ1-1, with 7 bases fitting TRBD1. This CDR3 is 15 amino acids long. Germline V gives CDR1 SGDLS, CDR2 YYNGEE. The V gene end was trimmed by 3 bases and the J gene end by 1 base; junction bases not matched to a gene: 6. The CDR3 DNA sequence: TGTGCCAGCAGCGCCTGGGGACAGAAGAACACTGAAGCTTTCTTT. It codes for CASSAWGQKNTEAFF.

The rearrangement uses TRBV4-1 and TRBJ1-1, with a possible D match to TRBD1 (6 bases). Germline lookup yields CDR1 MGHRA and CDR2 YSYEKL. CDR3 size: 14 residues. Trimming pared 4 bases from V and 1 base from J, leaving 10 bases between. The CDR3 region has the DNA TGCGCCAGCAGCCGGGTACAGGGGAACACTGAAGCTTTCTTT. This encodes CASSRVQGNTEAFF.